This TCR beta chain comes out of a study of blood T cell repertoires in COVID-19. Across the study: Some COVID-19 samples were acute and others convalescent; all came from the United States, Italy and Spain. The analysed material was cDNA or gDNA that came from T cells, B-cell-depleted T cells, or PBMCs.

V was clipped by 3 bases and J by 2 bases; unmatched bases: 8. The CDR3 spans 16 residues. CDR1 and CDR2 from the germline V gene are SGHRS and YFSETQ. Original analysis: By means of reference gene primer amplification, nucleated cell counts were estimated. Data came from immunoSEQ multiplex PCR; TCRdb stores just in-frame clones and leaves some out. V, J and clone size are those of that table, while D and trimming were read from the DNA. The table lists about 240,000 clones, 87% of them singletons. The source material was peripheral blood. The sequence was collected from a man in his fifties or sixties who had recovered from COVID-19. The genes are TRBV5-1 and TRBJ1-2; 9 bases fit TRBD1. CDR3 amino acids: CASSWSLGTGNYGYTF. CDR3 coding DNA: TGCGCCAGCAGCTGGTCCTTAGGGACAGGGAACTATGGCTACACCTTC.